This TCR beta chain was observed in a study of cytomegalovirus exposure and HLA in healthy donors. On this clone itself: Its antigen is still unknown.

This PCR relied on a set of 60 Vbeta primers and 13 Jbeta primers. Produced via immunoSEQ multiplex PCR; TCRdb's table is partial and in-frame only. The sample records under 200,000 clones, 65% to 80% being singletons. V dropped 8 bases and J dropped 4; count of bases not matched to a gene: 4. Germline loops: CDR1 MNHEY, CDR2 SVGAGI. The CDR3 covers 13 residues. General study findings and limits: Donors belonging to an Asian-associated ancestry cluster reportedly showed fewer N-insertions in productive TCRs than the roughly 700-donor mean, according to what a later analysis found. Presence/absence analyses treated sequencing depth as roughly uniform across donors. Most observed TCR sequences were rare, whereas some public TCRs were detected in many donors. 87-base-pair reads could not separate some V segments, including TRBV6-2 and TRBV6-3.

J is TRBJ1-1 and V is TRBV6-5; TRBD1 aligns across 10 bases. This clonotype was obtained from a woman in her 40s in good health and CMV-seronegative. Sequencing input: PBMCs. This CDR3 is CASLDRGGTEAFF. The CDR3 DNA follows: TGTGCCAGCCTGGACAGGGGGGGCACTGAAGCTTTCTTT.